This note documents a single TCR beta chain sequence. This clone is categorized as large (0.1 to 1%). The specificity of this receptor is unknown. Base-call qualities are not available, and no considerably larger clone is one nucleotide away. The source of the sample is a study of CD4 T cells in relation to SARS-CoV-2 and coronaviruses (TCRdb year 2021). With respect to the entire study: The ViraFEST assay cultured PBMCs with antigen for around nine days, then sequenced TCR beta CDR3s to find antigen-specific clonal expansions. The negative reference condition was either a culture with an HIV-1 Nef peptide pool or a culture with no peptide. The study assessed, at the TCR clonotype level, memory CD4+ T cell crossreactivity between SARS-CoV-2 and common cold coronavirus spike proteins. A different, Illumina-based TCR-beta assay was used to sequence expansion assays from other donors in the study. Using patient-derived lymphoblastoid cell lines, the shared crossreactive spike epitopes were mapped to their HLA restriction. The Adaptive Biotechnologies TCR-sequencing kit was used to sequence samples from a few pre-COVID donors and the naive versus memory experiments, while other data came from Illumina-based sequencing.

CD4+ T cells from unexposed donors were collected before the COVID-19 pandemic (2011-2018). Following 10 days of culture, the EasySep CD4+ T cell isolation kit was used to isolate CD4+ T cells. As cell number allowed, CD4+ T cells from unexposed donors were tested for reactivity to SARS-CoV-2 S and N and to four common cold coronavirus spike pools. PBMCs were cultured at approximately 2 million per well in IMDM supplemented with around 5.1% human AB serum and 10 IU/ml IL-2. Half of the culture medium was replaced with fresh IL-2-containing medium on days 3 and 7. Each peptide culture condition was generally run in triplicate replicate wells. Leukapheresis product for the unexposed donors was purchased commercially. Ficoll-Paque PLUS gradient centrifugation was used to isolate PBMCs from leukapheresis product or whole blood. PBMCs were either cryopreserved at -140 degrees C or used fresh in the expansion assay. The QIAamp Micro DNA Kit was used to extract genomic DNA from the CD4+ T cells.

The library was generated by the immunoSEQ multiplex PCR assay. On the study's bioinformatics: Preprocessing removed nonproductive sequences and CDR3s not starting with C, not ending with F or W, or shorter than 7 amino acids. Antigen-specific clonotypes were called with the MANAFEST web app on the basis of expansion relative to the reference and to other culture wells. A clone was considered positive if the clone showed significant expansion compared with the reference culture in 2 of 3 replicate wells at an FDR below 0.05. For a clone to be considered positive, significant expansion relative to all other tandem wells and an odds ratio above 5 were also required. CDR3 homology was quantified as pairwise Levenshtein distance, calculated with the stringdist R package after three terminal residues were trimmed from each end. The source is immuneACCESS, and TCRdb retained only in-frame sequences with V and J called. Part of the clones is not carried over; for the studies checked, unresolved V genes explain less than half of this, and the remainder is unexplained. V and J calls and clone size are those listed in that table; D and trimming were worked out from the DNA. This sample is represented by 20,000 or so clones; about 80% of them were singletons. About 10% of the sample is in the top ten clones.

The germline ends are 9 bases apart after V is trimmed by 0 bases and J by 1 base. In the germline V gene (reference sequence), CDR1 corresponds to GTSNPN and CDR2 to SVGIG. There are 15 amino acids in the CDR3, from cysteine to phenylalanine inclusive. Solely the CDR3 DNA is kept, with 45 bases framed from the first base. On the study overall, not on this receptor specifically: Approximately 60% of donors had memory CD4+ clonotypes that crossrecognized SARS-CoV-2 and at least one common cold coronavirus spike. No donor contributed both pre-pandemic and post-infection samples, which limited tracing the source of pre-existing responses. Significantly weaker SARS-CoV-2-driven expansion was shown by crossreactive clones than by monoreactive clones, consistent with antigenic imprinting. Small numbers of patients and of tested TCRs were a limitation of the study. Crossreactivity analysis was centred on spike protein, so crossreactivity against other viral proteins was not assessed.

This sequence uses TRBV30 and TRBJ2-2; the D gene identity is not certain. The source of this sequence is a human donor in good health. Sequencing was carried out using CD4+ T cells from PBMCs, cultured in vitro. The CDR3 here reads CAWSVWALNTGELFF. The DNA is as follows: TGTGCCTGGAGTGTGTGGGCCCTGAACACCGGGGAGCTGTTTTTT.